This is a list of T cell receptor beta chains from one sample in a study of cytomegalovirus exposure and HLA in healthy donors. Only in-frame clones appear in the TCRdb table, and some are missing; sequencing was by immunoSEQ multiplex PCR. The sample contains some 200,000 clones, 77% of which appear only once. Sequencing input: PBMCs. The origin of the receptors is a woman aged 55-70 years in good health and CMV-seropositive. The CDR3 runs from the conserved cysteine through the conserved F or W. The order of the fields is J gene, V gene, CDR3 protein.

TRBJ2-7 TRBV7-9 CASSLTVGPYEQYF
TRBJ1-1 TRBV29-1 CSVEAFTTEAFF
TRBJ2-3 TRBV7-6 CASSLGVNTDTQYF
TRBJ2-5 TRBV10-1 CASSEPSGETQYF
TRBJ1-2 TRBV28 CAGSTADGYTF
TRBJ2-7 TRBV4-2 CASSQSPGQTYEQYF
TRBJ2-5 TRBV6-1 CASSESGTVQETQYF
TRBJ2-2 TRBV19 CASSIPPRTGPTGELFF
TRBJ2-3 TRBV7-9 CASSLVPGSTDTQYF
TRBJ1-1 TRBV6-5 CASSPGTATEAFF
TRBJ2-3 TRBV7-2 CASGLGLAGGPISTDTQYF
TRBJ1-3 TRBV6-5 CASSYSGTDSGNTIYF
TRBJ2-7 TRBV28 CASRLDRTTYEQYF
TRBJ1-3 TRBV5-6 CASSLRQGANTIYF
TRBJ2-4 TRBV7-2 CASSRDRKNIQYF
TRBJ1-4 TRBV5-1 CASSYLTGGDEKLFF
TRBJ1-4 TRBV4-1 CASSQDFIGGNEKLFF
TRBJ2-4 TRBV7-2 CASSSSAGVDIQYF
TRBJ2-7 TRBV6-6 CASSYSGTGTGEQYF
TRBJ1-1 TRBV5-5 CASSQTGYVNTEAFF
TRBJ1-5 TRBV29-1 CSVEEAGAGQPQHF
TRBJ1-1 TRBV18 CASSPAQARDTEAFF
TRBJ1-2 TRBV7-9 CASSLLGQEAYGYTF
TRBJ2-2 TRBV9 CASSLRLAGNTGELFF
TRBJ2-1 TRBV5-1 CASSRPDRGRYNEQFF
TRBJ2-7 TRBV2 CASSQSARGWDEQYF
TRBJ2-3 TRBV5-4 CASSGPSGGSSDTQYF
TRBJ1-1 TRBV20-1 CSASRSTEAFF
TRBJ1-1 TRBV5-1 CASSLEGFATEAFF
TRBJ2-3 TRBV5-6 CASRWATSDTQYF
TRBJ1-6 TRBV19 CASSIMRAENPAGDSPLHF
TRBJ2-7 TRBV18 CASSPGSGPSYEQYF
TRBJ2-5 TRBV7-3 CASSLAAQETQYF
TRBJ1-2 TRBV30 CAWSWRQGRQYEGGYTF
TRBJ1-1 TRBV5-1 CASSRTGDGTEAFF
TRBJ2-2 TRBV11-2 CASSVNQGTNTGELFF
TRBJ1-4 TRBV27 CASGQGFEKLFF
TRBJ2-2 TRBV30 CAWAPDTFSGELFF
TRBJ1-4 TRBV7-8 CASSLSTGTNEKLFF
TRBJ2-1 TRBV5-6 CASSLAEGQGAVF
TRBJ1-5 TRBV6-1 CASSERERQGQPQHF
TRBJ2-1 TRBV6-4 CASRQGARDEQFF
TRBJ2-4 TRBV6-4 CASSDLTVAKNIQYF
TRBJ1-2 TRBV7-9 CASSLVAGGGYTF
TRBJ2-5 TRBV10-3 CAISVGGDGYQETQYF
TRBJ1-5 TRBV4-3 CASGTGHGQPQHF
TRBJ1-3 TRBV6-5 CASTGIDGNTIYF
TRBJ2-1 TRBV9 CASSVAPRDEQFF
TRBJ1-6 TRBV14 CASSLRDRVPTPLHF
TRBJ2-1 TRBV5-1 CASSLGEGNEQFF
TRBJ2-7 TRBV18 CASRLTYSSYEQCF
TRBJ2-7 TRBV9 CASSVTLAGEGEQYF
TRBJ1-2 TRBV9 CASRRANYGYTF
TRBJ1-2 TRBV27 CASSRGGGPANYGYTF